This T cell receptor (beta chain) emerged from a study of vaccination and CD4 T cells after COVID-19. Study summary: Stimulation used overlapping spike peptides from SARS-CoV-2, HCoV-NL63, HCoV-OC43 and HCoV-229E.

With V trimmed by 3 bases and J by 5 bases, 14 bases remained unmatched. This CDR3 region has 17 residues. CDR1 and CDR2 (germline): DFQATT, SNEGSKA (reference sequence). General study points: Within convalescent individuals, 304 out of 307 vaccine-specific clones proved to be spike mono-reactive.

This clonotype was seen a handful of times. Its antigen is undetermined. Sequencing of cultured CD4+ T cell DNA used the Oncomine TCR Beta short-read assay. TCRdb ran MiXCR on the PCR reads and lists one entry per CDR3 protein. The sample records over 20,000 distinct CDR3 sequences, roughly 50% being singletons. Treatment of the sample: approximately 9-day PBMC culture with coronavirus spike peptide pools or control peptides (ViraFEST assay). ViraFEST used peptide pools to expand antigen-specific T cells and subsequently sequenced their TCRs. By negative selection, CD4+ T cells were isolated once culture had run for 10 days.

The sample comprised CD4+ T cells from blood, cultured in vitro. The TCR sequence derives from a human donor who had recovered from COVID-19. V gene TRBV20-1 combines with J gene TRBJ2-5; 11 bases match TRBD2. The CDR3 here is CSASTLAGVVVQETQYF. The CDR3 DNA reads TGCAGTGCTAGCACACTAGCGGGAGTAGTCGTGCAGGAGACCCAGTACTTC.